This record concerns one TCR beta chain sequence. The CDR3 totals 14 residues. Germline assignment: CDR1 MNHEY and CDR2 SVGAGI. V was cut by 6 bases and J by 0 bases, with 11 bases left in between. The sample belongs to a study of blood T cell repertoires in COVID-19. In the study overall: The cDNA or gDNA used as material had been derived from T cells, B-cell-depleted T cells, or PBMCs.

Enrolled during active infection, Seattle patients were then followed longitudinally. Original handling: The authors estimated nucleated cell counts from reference gene primer amplification. Clones were read by immunoSEQ multiplex PCR, and TCRdb kept only the in-frame ones, dropping some. D and trimming come from the DNA, and the V and J calls and clone size come from that table. Of under 250,000 clones listed, over 75% are singletons. Sequenced: peripheral blood. The chain uses TRBV6-5 and TRBJ2-5, with D possibly being TRBD1 (5 bases). This clonotype was obtained from a man aged 50 to 60 with COVID-19, enrolled during active disease. In DNA, the CDR3 is TGTGCCAGCAGGAGGCCAGGGTACCAAGAGACCCAGTACTTC. Amino acids: CASRRPGYQETQYF.